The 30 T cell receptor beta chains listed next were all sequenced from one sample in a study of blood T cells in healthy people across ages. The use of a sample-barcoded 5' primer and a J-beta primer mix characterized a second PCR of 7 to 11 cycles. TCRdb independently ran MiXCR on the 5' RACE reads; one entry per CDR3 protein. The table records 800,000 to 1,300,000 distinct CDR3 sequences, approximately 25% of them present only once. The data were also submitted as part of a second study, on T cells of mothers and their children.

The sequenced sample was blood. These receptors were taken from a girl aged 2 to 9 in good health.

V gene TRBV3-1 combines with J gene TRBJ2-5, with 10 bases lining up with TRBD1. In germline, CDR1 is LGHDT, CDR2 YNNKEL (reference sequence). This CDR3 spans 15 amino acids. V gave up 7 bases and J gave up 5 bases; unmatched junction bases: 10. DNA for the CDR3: TGTGCCAGCAACGGGGACAGGGGTAGGTCGGAGACCCAGTACTTC. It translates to CASNGDRGRSETQYF.

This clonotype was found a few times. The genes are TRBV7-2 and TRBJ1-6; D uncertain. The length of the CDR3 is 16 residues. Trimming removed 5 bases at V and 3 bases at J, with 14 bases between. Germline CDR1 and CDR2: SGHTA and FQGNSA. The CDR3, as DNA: TGTGCCAGCAGCATGGGAACAGAAGTCTATAATTCACCCCTCCACTTT. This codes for CASSMGTEVYNSPLHF. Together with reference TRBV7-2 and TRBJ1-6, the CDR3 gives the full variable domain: GAGVSQSPSNKVTEKGKDVELRCDPISGHTALYWYRQSLGQGLEFLIYFQGNSAPDKSGLPSDRFSAERTGGSVSTLTIQRTQQEDSAVYLCASSMGTEVYNSPLHFGNGTRLTVT.

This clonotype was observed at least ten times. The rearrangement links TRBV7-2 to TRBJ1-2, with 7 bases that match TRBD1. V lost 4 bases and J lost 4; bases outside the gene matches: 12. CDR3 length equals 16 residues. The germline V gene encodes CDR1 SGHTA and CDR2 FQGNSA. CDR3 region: CASSSAFRDSGYGYTF. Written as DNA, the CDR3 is TGTGCCAGCAGCTCTGCCTTTCGGGACAGTGGCTATGGCTACACCTTC.

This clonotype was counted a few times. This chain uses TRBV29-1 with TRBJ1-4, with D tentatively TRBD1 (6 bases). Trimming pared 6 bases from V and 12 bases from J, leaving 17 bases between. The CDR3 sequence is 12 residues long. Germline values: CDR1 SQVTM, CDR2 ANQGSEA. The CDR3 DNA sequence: TGCAGCGTGGGCACGGGGGCTCGGGAACTGTTTTTT. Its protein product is CSVGTGARELFF.

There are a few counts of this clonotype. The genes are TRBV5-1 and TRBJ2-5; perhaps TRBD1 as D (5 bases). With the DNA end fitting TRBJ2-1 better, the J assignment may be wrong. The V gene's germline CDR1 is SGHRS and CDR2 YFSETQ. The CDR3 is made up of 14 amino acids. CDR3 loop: CASSLEGPRNEQFF. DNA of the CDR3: TGCGCCAGCAGCTTGGAGGGGCCTAGAAATGAGCAGTTCTTC.

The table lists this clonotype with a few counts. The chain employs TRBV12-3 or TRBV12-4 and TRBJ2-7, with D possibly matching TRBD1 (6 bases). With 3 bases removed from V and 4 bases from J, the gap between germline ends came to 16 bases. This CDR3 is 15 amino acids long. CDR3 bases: TGTGCCAGCAGTTTTTTGACAGGCATTGGGTACGAGCAGTACTTC. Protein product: CASSFLTGIGYEQYF.

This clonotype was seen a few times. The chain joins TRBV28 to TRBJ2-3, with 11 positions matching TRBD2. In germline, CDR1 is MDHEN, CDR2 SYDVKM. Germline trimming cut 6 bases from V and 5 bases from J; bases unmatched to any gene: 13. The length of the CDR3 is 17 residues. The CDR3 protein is CASRSITSGGGGDTQYF. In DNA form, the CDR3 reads TGTGCCAGCAGGAGTATAACTAGCGGGGGAGGCGGAGATACGCAGTATTTT.

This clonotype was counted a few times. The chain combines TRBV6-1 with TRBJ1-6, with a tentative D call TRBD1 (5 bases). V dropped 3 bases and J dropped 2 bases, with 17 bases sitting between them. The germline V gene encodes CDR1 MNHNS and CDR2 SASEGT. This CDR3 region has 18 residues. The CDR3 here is CASSESGRKRPYNSPLHF. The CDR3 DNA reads TGTGCCAGCAGTGAGTCAGGGAGGAAGCGCCCCTATAATTCACCCCTCCACTTT.

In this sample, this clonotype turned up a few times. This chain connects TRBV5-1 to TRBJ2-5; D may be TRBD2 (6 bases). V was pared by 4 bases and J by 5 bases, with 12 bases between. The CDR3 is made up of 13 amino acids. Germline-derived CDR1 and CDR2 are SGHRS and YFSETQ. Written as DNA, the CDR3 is TGCGCCAGCAGCGGGGACTTGTGGGAGACCCAGTACTTC. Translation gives CASSGDLWETQYF.

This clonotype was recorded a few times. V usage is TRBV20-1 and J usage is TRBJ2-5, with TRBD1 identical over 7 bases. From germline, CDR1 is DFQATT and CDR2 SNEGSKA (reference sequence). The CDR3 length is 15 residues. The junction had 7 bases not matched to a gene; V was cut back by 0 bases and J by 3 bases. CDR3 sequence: CSARDIRGGEETQYF. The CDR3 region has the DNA TGCAGTGCTAGAGATATACGAGGGGGCGAAGAGACCCAGTACTTC.

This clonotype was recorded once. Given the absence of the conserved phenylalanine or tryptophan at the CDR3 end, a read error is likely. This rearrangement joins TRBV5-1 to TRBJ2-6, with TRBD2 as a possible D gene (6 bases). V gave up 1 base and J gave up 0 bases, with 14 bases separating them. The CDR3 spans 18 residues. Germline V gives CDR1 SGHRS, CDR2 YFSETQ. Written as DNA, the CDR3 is TGCGCCAGCAGCTTGAGGAGGGTCGGAAGCTCTGGGGCCAACGTCCTGACTAAC. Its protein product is CASSLRRVGSSGANVLTN.

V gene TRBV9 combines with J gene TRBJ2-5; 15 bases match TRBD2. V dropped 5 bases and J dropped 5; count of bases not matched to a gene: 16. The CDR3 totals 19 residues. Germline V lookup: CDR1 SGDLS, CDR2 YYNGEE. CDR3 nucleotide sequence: TGTGCCAGCAGTGACCCCGGGACTAGCGGGGGGTCCGTCATGGAGACCCAGTACTTC. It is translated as CASSDPGTSGGSVMETQYF.

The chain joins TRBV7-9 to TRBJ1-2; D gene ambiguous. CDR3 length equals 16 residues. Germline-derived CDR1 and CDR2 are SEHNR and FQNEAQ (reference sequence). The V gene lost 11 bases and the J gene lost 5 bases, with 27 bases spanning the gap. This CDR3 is CASGGTDIPFDYGYTF. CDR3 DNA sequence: TGTGCCTCCGGAGGCACCGATATCCCTTTTGATTATGGCTACACCTTC.

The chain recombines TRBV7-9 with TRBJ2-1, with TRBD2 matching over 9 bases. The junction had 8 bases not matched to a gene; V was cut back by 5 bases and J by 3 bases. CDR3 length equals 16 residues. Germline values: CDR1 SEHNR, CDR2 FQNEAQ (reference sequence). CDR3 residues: CASSMTSGRLYNEQFF. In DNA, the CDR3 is TGTGCCAGCAGCATGACGAGCGGGAGGCTCTACAATGAGCAGTTCTTC.

CDR3 bases: TGTGCCACCAGCTCGCCAGGTATTGGCAATCAGCCCCAGCATTTT. Protein product: CATSSPGIGNQPQHF. The chain couples TRBV15 to TRBJ1-5; D remains ambiguous. The CDR3 runs 15 residues. V was shortened by 5 bases and J by 2 bases, with 13 bases between the two germline ends. Germline V lookup: CDR1 LNHNV, CDR2 YYDKDF (reference sequence).

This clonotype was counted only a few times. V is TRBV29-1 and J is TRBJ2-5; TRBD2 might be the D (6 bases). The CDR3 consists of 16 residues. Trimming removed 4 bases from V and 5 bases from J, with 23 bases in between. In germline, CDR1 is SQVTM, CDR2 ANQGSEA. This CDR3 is CSVGTRGEAVMETQYF. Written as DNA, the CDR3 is TGCAGCGTTGGGACCCGAGGGGAGGCAGTCATGGAGACCCAGTACTTC.

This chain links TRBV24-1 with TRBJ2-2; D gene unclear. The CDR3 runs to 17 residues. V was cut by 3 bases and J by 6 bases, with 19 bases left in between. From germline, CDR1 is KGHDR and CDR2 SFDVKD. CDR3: CATSDPLLGWSSGELFF. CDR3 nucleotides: TGTGCCACCAGTGATCCCCTTCTTGGATGGTCGTCCGGGGAGCTGTTTTTT.

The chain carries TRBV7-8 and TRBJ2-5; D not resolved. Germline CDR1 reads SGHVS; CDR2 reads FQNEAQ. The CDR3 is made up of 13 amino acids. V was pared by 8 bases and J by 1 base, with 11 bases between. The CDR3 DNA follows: TGTGCCAGCCAGAGATGGGTCCAAGAGACCCAGTACTTC. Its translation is CASQRWVQETQYF.

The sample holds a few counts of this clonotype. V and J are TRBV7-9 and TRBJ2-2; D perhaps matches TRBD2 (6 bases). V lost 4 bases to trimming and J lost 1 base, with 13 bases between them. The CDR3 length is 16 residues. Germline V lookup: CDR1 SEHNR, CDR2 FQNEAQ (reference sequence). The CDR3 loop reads CASSSPGLRNTGELFF. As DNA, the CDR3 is TGTGCCAGCAGCTCCCCGGGACTTAGGAACACCGGGGAGCTGTTTTTT.

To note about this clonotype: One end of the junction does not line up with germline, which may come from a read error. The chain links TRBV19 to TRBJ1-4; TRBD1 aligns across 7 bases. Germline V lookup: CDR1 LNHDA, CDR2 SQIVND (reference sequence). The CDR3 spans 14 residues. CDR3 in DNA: TGTGCCAGTAGTATGACAGGGTTTGGTGAAAAGCTGTTTTTT. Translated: CASSMTGFGEKLFF.

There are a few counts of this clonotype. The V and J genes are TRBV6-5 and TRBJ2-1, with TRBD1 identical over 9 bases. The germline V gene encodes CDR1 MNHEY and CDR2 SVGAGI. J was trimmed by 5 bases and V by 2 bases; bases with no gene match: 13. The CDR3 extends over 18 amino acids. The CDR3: CASSYQNPGTGPNNEQFF. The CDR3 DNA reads TGTGCCAGCAGTTACCAGAACCCCGGGACAGGGCCCAACAATGAGCAGTTCTTC.

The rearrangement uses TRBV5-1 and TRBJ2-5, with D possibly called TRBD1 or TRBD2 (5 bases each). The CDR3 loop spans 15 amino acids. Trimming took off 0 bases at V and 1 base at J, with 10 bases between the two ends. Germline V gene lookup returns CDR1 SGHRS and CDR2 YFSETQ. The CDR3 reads CASSLVPGPQETQYF. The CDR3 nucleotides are TGCGCCAGCAGCTTGGTCCCGGGGCCCCAAGAGACCCAGTACTTC. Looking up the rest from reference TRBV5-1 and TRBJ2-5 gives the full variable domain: KAGVTQTPRYLIKTRGQQVTLSCSPISGHRSVSWYQQTPGQGLQFLFEYFSETQRNKGNFPGRFSGRQFSNSRSEMNVSTLELGDSALYLCASSLVPGPQETQYFGPGTRLLVL.

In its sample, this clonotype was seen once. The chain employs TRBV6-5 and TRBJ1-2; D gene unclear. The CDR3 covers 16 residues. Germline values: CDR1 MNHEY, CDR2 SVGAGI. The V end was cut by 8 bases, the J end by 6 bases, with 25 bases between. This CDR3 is CASGTAVTPKGDGYTF. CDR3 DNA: TGTGCCAGCGGAACAGCCGTTACACCTAAGGGCGATGGCTACACCTTC.

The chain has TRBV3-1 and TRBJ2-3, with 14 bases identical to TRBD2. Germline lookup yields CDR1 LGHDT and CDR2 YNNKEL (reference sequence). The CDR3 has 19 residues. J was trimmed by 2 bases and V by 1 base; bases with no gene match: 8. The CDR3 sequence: CASSQVARGLAGVTDTQYF. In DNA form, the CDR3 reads TGTGCCAGCAGCCAAGTGGCACGGGGACTAGCGGGAGTCACAGATACGCAGTATTTT.

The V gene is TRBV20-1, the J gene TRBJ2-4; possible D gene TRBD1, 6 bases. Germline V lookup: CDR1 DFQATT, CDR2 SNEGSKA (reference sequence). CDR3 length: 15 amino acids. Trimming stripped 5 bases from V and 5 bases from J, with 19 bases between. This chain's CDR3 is CSAPKLQGHENIQYF. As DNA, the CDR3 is TGCAGTGCTCCTAAACTACAGGGACACGAAAACATTCAGTACTTC.

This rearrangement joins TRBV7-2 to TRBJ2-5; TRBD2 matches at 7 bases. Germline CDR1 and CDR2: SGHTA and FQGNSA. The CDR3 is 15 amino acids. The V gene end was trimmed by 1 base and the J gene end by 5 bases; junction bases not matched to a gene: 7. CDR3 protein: CASSLEMGRAETQYF. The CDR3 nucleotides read TGTGCCAGCAGCTTAGAAATGGGGAGGGCGGAGACCCAGTACTTC. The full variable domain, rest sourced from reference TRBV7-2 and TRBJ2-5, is GAGVSQSPSNKVTEKGKDVELRCDPISGHTALYWYRQSLGQGLEFLIYFQGNSAPDKSGLPSDRFSAERTGGSVSTLTIQRTQQEDSAVYLCASSLEMGRAETQYFGPGTRLLVL.

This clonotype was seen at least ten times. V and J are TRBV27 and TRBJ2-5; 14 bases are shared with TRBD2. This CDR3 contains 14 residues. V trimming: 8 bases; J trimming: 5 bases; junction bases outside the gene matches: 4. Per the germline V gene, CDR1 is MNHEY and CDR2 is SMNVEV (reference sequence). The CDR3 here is CASRLAGGQETQYF. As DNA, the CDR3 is TGTGCCAGCCGACTAGCGGGAGGGCAGGAGACCCAGTACTTC.

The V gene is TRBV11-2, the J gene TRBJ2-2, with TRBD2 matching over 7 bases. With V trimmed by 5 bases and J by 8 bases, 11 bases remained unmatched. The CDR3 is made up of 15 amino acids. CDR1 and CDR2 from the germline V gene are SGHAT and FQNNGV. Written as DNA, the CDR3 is TGTGCCAGCAGCCCCGGACTAGTTTTATTTGGGGAGCTGTTTTTT. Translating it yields CASSPGLVLFGELFF. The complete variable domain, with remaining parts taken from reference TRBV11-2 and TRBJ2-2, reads EAGVAQSPRYKIIEKRQSVAFWCNPISGHATLYWYQQILGQGPKLLIQFQNNGVVDDSQLPKDRFSAERLKGVDSTLKIQPAKLEDSAVYLCASSPGLVLFGELFFGEGSRLTVL.

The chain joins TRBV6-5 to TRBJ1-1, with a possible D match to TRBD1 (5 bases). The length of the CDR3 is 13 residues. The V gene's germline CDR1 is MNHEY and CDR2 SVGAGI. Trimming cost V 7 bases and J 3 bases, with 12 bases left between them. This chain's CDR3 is CASTLGGDTEAFF. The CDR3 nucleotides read TGTGCCAGCACCTTAGGAGGGGACACTGAAGCTTTCTTT.

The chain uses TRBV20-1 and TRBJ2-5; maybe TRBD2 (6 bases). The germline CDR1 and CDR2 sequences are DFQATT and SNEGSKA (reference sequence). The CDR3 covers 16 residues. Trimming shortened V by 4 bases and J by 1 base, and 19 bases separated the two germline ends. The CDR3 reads CSAMGRGGWAQETQYF. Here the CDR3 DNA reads TGCAGTGCTATGGGGCGGGGCGGTTGGGCCCAAGAGACCCAGTACTTC.